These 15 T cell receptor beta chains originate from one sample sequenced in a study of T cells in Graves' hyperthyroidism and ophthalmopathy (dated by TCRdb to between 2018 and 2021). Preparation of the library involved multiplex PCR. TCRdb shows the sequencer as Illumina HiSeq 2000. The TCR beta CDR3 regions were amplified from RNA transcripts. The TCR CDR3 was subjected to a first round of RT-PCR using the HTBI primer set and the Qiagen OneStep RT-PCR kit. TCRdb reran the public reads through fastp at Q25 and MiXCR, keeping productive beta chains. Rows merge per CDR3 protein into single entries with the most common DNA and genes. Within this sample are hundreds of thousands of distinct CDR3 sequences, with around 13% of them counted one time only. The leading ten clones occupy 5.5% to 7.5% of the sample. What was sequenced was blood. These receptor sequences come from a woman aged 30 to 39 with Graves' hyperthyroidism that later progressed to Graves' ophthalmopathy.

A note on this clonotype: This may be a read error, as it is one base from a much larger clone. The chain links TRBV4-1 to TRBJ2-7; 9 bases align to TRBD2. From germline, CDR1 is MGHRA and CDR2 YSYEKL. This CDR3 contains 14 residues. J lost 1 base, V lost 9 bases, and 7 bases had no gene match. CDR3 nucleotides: TGCGCCAGTGTCGGGACTAGCTATTCCTACGAGCAGTACTTC. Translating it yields CASVGTSYSYEQYF.

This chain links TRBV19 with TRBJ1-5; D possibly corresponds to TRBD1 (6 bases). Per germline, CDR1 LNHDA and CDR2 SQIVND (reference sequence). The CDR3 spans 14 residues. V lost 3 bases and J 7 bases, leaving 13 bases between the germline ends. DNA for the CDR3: TGTGCCAGTAGTATTACAGGGCCACGGCAGCCCCAGCATTTT. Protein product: CASSITGPRQPQHF.

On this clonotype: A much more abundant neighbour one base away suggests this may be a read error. The CDR3 loop is CSVVGQMSTEAFF. CDR3 bases: TGCAGCGTTGTAGGCCAGATGAGCACTGAAGCTTTCTTT. The chain has TRBV29-1 and TRBJ1-1; D is uncertain. The CDR3 loop spans 13 amino acids. Germline V gene lookup returns CDR1 SQVTM and CDR2 ANQGSEA. Trimming removed 4 bases from V and 4 bases from J, with 13 bases in between.

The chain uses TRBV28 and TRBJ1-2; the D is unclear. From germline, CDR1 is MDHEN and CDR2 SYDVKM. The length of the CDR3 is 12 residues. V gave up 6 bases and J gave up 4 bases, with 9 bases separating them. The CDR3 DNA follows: TGTGCCAGCAGCCGTCCAAGCTATGGCTACACCTTC. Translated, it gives CASSRPSYGYTF.

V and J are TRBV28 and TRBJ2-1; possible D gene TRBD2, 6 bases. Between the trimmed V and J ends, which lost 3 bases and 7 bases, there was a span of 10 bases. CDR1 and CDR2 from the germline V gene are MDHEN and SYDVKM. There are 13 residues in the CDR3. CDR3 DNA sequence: TGTGCCAGCAGTTTTGCTAGCGTGAATGAGCAGTTCTTC. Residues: CASSFASVNEQFF.

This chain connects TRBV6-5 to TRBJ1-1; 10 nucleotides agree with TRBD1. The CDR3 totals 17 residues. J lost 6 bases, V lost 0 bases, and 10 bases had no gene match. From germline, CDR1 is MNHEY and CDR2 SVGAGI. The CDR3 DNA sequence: TGTGCCAGCAGTTACTCGCAGAAGACAGGGGGCGCGGCTGAAGCTTTCTTT. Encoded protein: CASSYSQKTGGAAEAFF.

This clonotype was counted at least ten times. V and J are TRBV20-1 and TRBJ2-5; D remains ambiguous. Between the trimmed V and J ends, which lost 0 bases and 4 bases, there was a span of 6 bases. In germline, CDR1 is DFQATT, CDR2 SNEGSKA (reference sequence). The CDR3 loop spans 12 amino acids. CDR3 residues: CSARDIGETQYF. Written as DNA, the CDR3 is TGCAGTGCTAGAGATATCGGAGAGACCCAGTACTTC.

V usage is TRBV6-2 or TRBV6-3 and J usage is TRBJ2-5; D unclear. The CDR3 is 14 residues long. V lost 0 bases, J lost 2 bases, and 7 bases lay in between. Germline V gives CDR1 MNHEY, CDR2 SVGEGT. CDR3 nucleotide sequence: TGTGCCAGCAGTTACTCAACAGATCAAGAGACCCAGTACTTC. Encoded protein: CASSYSTDQETQYF.

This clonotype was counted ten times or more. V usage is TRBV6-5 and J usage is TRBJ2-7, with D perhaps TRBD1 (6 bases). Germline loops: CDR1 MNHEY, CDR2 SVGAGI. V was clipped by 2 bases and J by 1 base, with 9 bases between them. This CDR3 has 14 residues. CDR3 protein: CASSYQTGSYEQYF. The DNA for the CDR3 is TGTGCCAGCAGTTACCAGACAGGATCCTACGAGCAGTACTTC.

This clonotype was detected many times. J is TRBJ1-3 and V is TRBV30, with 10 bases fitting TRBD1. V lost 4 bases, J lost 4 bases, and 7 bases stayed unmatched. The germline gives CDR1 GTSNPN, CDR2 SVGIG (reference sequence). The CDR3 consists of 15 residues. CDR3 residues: CAWNRDRGFGNTIYF. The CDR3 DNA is TGTGCCTGGAACAGGGACAGGGGATTCGGAAACACCATATATTTT.

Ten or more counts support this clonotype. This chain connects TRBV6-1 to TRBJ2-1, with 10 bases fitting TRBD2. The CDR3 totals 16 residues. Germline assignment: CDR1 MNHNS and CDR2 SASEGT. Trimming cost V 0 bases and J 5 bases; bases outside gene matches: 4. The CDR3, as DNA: TGTGCCAGCAGTGAAGCGCTCGGACTAGCGGACAATGAGCAGTTCTTC. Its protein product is CASSEALGLADNEQFF.

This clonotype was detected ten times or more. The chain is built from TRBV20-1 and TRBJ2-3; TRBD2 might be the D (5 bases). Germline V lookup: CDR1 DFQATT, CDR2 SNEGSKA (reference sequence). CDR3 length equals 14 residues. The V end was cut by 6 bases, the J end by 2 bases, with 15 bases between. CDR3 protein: CSASRGSPTDTQYF. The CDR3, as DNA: TGCAGTGCCTCCAGAGGGTCCCCCACAGATACGCAGTATTTT.

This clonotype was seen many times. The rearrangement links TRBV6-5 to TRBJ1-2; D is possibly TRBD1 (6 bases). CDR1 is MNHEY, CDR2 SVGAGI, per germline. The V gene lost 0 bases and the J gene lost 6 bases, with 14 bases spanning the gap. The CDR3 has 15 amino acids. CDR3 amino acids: CASSYSGRNRDGYTF. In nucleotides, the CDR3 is TGTGCCAGCAGTTACTCGGGCAGGAACAGGGATGGCTACACCTTC.

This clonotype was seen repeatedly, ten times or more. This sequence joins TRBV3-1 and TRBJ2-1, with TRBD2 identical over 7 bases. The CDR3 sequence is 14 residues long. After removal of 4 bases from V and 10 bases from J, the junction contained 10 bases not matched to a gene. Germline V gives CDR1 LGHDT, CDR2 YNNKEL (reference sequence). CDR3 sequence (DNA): TGTGCCAGCAGCCTAGCGGGTGGTCCTAGGGAGCAGTTCTTC. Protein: CASSLAGGPREQFF.

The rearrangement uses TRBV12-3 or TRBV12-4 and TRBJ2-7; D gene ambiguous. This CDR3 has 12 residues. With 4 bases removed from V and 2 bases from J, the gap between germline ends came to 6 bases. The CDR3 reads CASSWDTYEQYF. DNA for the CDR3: TGTGCCAGCAGTTGGGATACCTACGAGCAGTACTTC.